These 7 T cell receptor beta chains originate from one sample sequenced in a study of blood T cell repertoires in COVID-19. Sequencing was performed with immunoSEQ multiplex PCR; in TCRdb, only in-frame clones are kept and a portion is missing. This sample has 150,000 to 200,000 clones; 75% to 90% occur once, and the top ten carry less than 10%. Sequencing was carried out using peripheral blood. The receptors here all came from a woman aged 70-85 years with COVID-19, enrolled during active disease.

The chain couples TRBV29-1 to TRBJ2-1; 12 bases align to TRBD2. The CDR3 contains 19 residues. V shed 2 bases and J 0 bases; nucleotides not matched to a gene: 11. CDR1 and CDR2 (germline): SQVTM, ANQGSEA. CDR3 in DNA: TGCAGCGTTGAATTCGCACTAGCGGGAGGTTCTTTCTCCTACAATGAGCAGTTCTTC. Translation gives CSVEFALAGGSFSYNEQFF.

The J gene is TRBJ2-3, the V gene TRBV6-6, with D perhaps TRBD2 (7 bases). The CDR3 is made up of 16 amino acids. Deletions cut 6 bases from V and 3 bases from J, with 19 bases between. Germline CDR1 reads MNHNY; CDR2 reads SVGAGI (reference sequence). CDR3 DNA: TGTGCCAGCAGATCCCGGCGAGGGGGGGAAACAGATACGCAGTATTTT. Its protein is CASRSRRGGETDTQYF.

The V call is TRBV30, the J call TRBJ2-4, with a possible D match to TRBD2 (6 bases). The V gene lost 2 bases and the J gene lost 7 bases, with 12 bases spanning the gap. The CDR3 consists of 13 residues. Germline lookup yields CDR1 GTSNPN and CDR2 SVGIG (reference sequence). The CDR3 bases are TGTGCCTGGAGTAAGGGGCTAGCGAACATTCAGTACTTC. This gives the protein CAWSKGLANIQYF.

This chain links TRBV5-1 with TRBJ2-2, with D hard to call. This CDR3 comprises 18 residues. Germline V lookup: CDR1 SGHRS, CDR2 YFSETQ. The ends were cut back, 3 bases at V and 6 bases at J, with 24 bases in the middle. The DNA for the CDR3 is TGCGCCAGCAGCTCCACTACCCGGAGACGAGGCGGTGCCGGGGAGCTGTTTTTT. Encoded protein: CASSSTTRRRGGAGELFF.

V usage is TRBV5-4 and J usage is TRBJ1-1, with a possible D match to TRBD1 (5 bases). The CDR3 extends over 16 amino acids. The ends were cut back, 4 bases at V and 1 base at J, with 17 bases in the middle. The germline gives CDR1 SGHNT, CDR2 YYREEE (reference sequence). The CDR3 nucleotides read TGTGCCAGCAGCCCTGGCGGGGCCCTGAGGAACACTGAAGCTTTCTTT. This codes for CASSPGGALRNTEAFF.

J is TRBJ2-3 and V is TRBV24-1; D gene unclear. The V gene lost 3 bases and the J gene lost 2 bases, with 8 bases spanning the gap. Germline CDR1 is KGHDR and CDR2 is SFDVKD. The CDR3 extends over 14 amino acids. CDR3 in amino acids: CATSDPQYTDTQYF. The CDR3 nucleotides are TGTGCCACCAGTGATCCCCAGTACACAGATACGCAGTATTTT.

This chain connects TRBV1 to TRBJ1-2; TRBD1, as called in the table, went unchecked against the DNA. TRBV1 is flagged as a pseudogene. The length of the CDR3 is 14 residues. CDR3 region: CTSSQEGRVYGYTF. In DNA, the CDR3 is TGCACCAGCAGCCAAGAGGGCAGGGTCTATGGCTACACCTTC.